The text below deals with one T cell receptor (beta chain). This specimen comes from a study of cytomegalovirus exposure and HLA in healthy donors. In the PCR, 60 Vbeta and 13 Jbeta primers were used. The protocol was immunoSEQ multiplex PCR, while the TCRdb copy is restricted to in-frame clones and leaves out a portion. Here the sample spans approximately 140,000 clones, 81% being singletons. The germline V and J ends were trimmed by 3 bases and 8 bases, with 14 bases remaining between them. The CDR3 runs to 13 residues. Looked up from germline, CDR1 is GTSNPN and CDR2 is SVGIG (reference sequence). This TCR came from a man younger than 35 in good health and CMV-seronegative. What was sequenced was PBMCs. The chain employs TRBV30 and TRBJ1-5, with D hard to call. The CDR3 region has the DNA TGTGCCTGGAGGAGGGAGAAGAACGAGCCCCAGCATTTT. Translating it yields CAWRREKNEPQHF.